The clone carrying this T cell receptor beta chain was detected only a few times. The data were taken from a study of cytomegalovirus exposure and HLA in healthy donors. Study summary: Samples from HLA-typed donors yielded about 80 million unique TCRs in an early data release.

Likely unrecorded immune exposures existed in these nominally healthy donors. The PCR was carried out with 60 Vbeta primers and 13 Jbeta primers. Assay: immunoSEQ multiplex PCR; the TCRdb copy retains only in-frame clones and omits some. The sample has fewer than 200,000 clones, less than 85% seen once; the top ten hold about 1.5%. The sequenced material came from PBMCs. The source is a male donor in good health and CMV-seronegative.

CDR3 DNA: TGCGCCAGCAGTGAAACCGCACTGACAGGGGCTGGCTATGGCTACACCTTC. Residues: CASSETALTGAGYGYTF. V usage is TRBV10-2 and J usage is TRBJ1-2, with 8 bases that match TRBD1. V was pared by 3 bases and J by 4 bases, with 13 bases of the junction left unmatched. The germline V gene encodes CDR1 WSHSY and CDR2 SAAADI. The CDR3 has 17 residues.